One and the same sample provided the 30 T cell receptor beta chains below, sequenced in a study of blood T cell repertoires in COVID-19. Measured with immunoSEQ multiplex PCR; TCRdb has only the in-frame clones, and not every one. The data contain 70,000 to 95,000 clones, 80% to 90% of them singletons. What was sequenced was peripheral blood. The receptors were gathered from an older woman with acute or convalescent COVID-19.

The chain combines TRBV2 with TRBJ1-5; TRBD1 agrees at 8 bases. The ends lost 4 bases at V and 2 bases at J; junction bases unmatched: 7. The length of the CDR3 is 16 residues. CDR1 is SNHLY and CDR2 is FYNNEI in the germline V gene. The CDR3 DNA follows: TGTGCCAGCAGTGTACAGGGACAGGTGGGCAATCAGCCCCAGCATTTT. It is translated as CASSVQGQVGNQPQHF.

The V and J genes are TRBV7-8 and TRBJ2-7; D might be TRBD1 (6 bases). Trimming stripped 1 base from V and 6 bases from J, with 16 bases between. CDR3 length: 15 residues. Germline assignment: CDR1 SGHVS and CDR2 FQNEAQ. CDR3 amino acids: CASSLVAGDIGEQYF. CDR3 DNA: TGTGCCAGCAGCTTAGTGGCAGGGGACATTGGCGAGCAGTACTTC.

The rearrangement joins TRBV5-1 to TRBJ2-5; 10 bases are a match to TRBD2. The germline V gene has CDR1 SGHRS and CDR2 YFSETQ. The CDR3 is 16 amino acids. Germline trimming cut 0 bases from V and 5 bases from J; bases unmatched to any gene: 7. CDR3 DNA sequence: TGCGCCAGCAGCTTGGGATTAGCGGGGGGAGCTGAGACCCAGTACTTC. Its translation: CASSLGLAGGAETQYF.

This clone was seen a few times. The chain uses TRBV5-6 and TRBJ2-7; a weak D match, TRBD1 (5 bases). Germline V gives CDR1 SGHDT, CDR2 YYEEEE. V was trimmed by 1 base and J by 3 bases, leaving 11 bases between them. The CDR3 is made up of 14 amino acids. As DNA, the CDR3 is TGTGCCAGCAGCTTGTCAGGGATTAACTACGAGCAGTACTTC. Residues: CASSLSGINYEQYF.

V gene TRBV9 combines with J gene TRBJ2-3, with TRBD2 identical over 10 bases. CDR3 length equals 16 residues. Germline V gene data show CDR1 as SGDLS and CDR2 as YYNGEE. After removal of 0 bases from V and 4 bases from J, the junction contained 5 bases not matched to a gene. In DNA form, the CDR3 reads TGTGCCAGCAGCGTAGGGTCTAGCGGGAGTTCAGATACGCAGTATTTT. As protein: CASSVGSSGSSDTQYF. Looking up the rest from reference TRBV9 and TRBJ2-3 gives the full variable domain: DSGVTQTPKHLITATGQRVTLRCSPRSGDLSVYWYQQSLDQGLQFLIQYYNGEERAKGNILERFSAQQFPDLHSELNLSSLELGDSALYFCASSVGSSGSSDTQYFGPGTRLTVL.

The chain has TRBV7-8 and TRBJ1-2, with D possibly matching TRBD1 (6 bases). This CDR3 spans 14 amino acids. The germline CDR1 and CDR2 sequences are SGHVS and FQNEAQ. V was cut by 3 bases and J by 3 bases, with 11 bases left in between. The CDR3 DNA reads TGTGCCAGCAGCTTCTCCCGACAGGACTATGGCTACACCTTC. Amino acid sequence: CASSFSRQDYGYTF. Full variable domain (missing parts from reference TRBV7-8 and TRBJ1-2): GAGVSQSPRYKVAKRGQDVALRCDPISGHVSLFWYQQALGQGPEFLTYFQNEAQLDKSGLPSDRFFAERPEGSVSTLKIQRTQQEDSAVYLCASSFSRQDYGYTFGSGTRLTVV.

The chain joins TRBV9 to TRBJ1-2; possibly TRBD1 for D (5 bases). Germline-derived CDR1 and CDR2 are SGDLS and YYNGEE. CDR3 length: 14 amino acids. V was cut by 0 bases and J by 4 bases, with 10 bases left in between. The CDR3 spells CASSVGSGGYGYTF. The CDR3 nucleotides read TGTGCCAGCAGCGTAGGATCGGGGGGCTATGGCTACACCTTC.

The chain recombines TRBV3-1 (or the pseudogene TRBV3-2) with TRBJ2-7, with TRBD1 as a possible D gene (6 bases). Trimming shortened V by 3 bases and J by 6 bases, and 9 bases separated the two germline ends. The CDR3 is 12 amino acids. Germline CDR1 is LGHDT and CDR2 is YNNKEL (reference sequence). The DNA of the CDR3 is TGTGCCAGCAGCCAGGGACACGGCGAGCAGTACTTC. Encoded protein: CASSQGHGEQYF.

This chain connects TRBV6-5 to TRBJ1-5, with D possibly being TRBD1 (6 bases). This CDR3 comprises 14 residues. V dropped 6 bases and J dropped 6 bases, with 15 bases sitting between them. CDR1 MNHEY and CDR2 SVGAGI come from the germline V gene. CDR3 amino acids: CASRPTGKGQPQHF. The DNA of the CDR3 is TGTGCCAGCAGGCCTACAGGGAAGGGTCAGCCCCAGCATTTT.

The rearrangement uses TRBV19 and TRBJ2-3, with 13 bases fitting TRBD2. The length of the CDR3 is 17 residues. The J segment lost 5 bases and the V segment lost 5 bases, leaving 10 bases of the junction unmatched. The germline gives CDR1 LNHDA, CDR2 SQIVND (reference sequence). The chain's CDR3 is CASSAKTSGGGRDTQYF. The CDR3, as DNA: TGTGCCAGTAGTGCCAAAACTAGCGGGGGGGGCCGAGATACGCAGTATTTT.

The rearrangement joins TRBV19 to TRBJ1-3; D may be TRBD1 (6 bases). The length of the CDR3 is 17 residues. The germline V and J ends were trimmed by 1 base and 0 bases, with 13 bases remaining between them. Germline V lookup: CDR1 LNHDA, CDR2 SQIVND (reference sequence). CDR3 protein: CASSIVGQRNSGNTIYF. The CDR3 DNA reads as TGTGCCAGTAGTATAGTAGGACAGAGAAACTCTGGAAACACCATATATTTT.

V is TRBV9 and J is TRBJ1-1; 7 nucleotides agree with TRBD1. The CDR3 is made up of 14 amino acids. Unmatched junction bases numbered 3, after V lost 2 bases and J lost 2 bases. Germline V gene lookup returns CDR1 SGDLS and CDR2 YYNGEE. The CDR3 region has the DNA TGTGCCAGCAGCGTCAGGGGGGACAACACTGAAGCTTTCTTT. Translation: CASSVRGDNTEAFF.

The chain employs TRBV27 and TRBJ1-2; 8 nucleotides align to TRBD1. Germline V lookup: CDR1 MNHEY, CDR2 SMNVEV (reference sequence). Trimming removed 2 bases from V and 0 bases from J; junction bases left unmatched: 2. CDR3 length: 15 residues. The CDR3 DNA reads TGTGCCAGCAGTTTACACAGGGGGGCTAACTATGGCTACACCTTC. This translates into CASSLHRGANYGYTF.

The rearrangement uses TRBV24-1 and TRBJ1-2; D uncertain. The germline gives CDR1 KGHDR, CDR2 SFDVKD. The CDR3 consists of 13 residues. V was clipped by 4 bases and J by 3 bases, with 8 bases between them. This CDR3 is CATSDNSYYGYTF. The CDR3 DNA reads as TGTGCCACCAGTGACAACAGCTACTATGGCTACACCTTC.

This chain links TRBV19 with TRBJ2-3; perhaps TRBD1 as D (6 bases). V dropped 0 bases and J dropped 3 bases, with 13 bases sitting between them. In germline, CDR1 is LNHDA, CDR2 SQIVND (reference sequence). The CDR3 loop spans 16 amino acids. The CDR3, as DNA: TGTGCCAGTAGTATAGATCGAACAGGGTATACAGATACGCAGTATTTT. It codes for CASSIDRTGYTDTQYF.

The chain carries TRBV7-8 and TRBJ1-2; TRBD1 agrees at 8 bases. The CDR3 has 13 amino acids. Germline CDR1 is SGHVS and CDR2 is FQNEAQ. The trim removed 5 bases at V and 6 bases at J, leaving 5 bases unmatched. For the CDR3, the DNA is TGTGCCAGCAGCAAAGGACAGGGAAATGGCTACACCTTC. This translates into CASSKGQGNGYTF.

This chain connects TRBV19 to TRBJ2-7; D is undetermined. Germline CDR1 reads LNHDA; CDR2 reads SQIVND (reference sequence). V was clipped by 1 base and J by 6 bases, with 10 bases between them. The CDR3 contains 13 residues. The CDR3: CASSIGKALEQYF. The DNA for the CDR3 is TGTGCCAGTAGTATAGGAAAAGCTCTCGAGCAGTACTTC.

The chain combines TRBV5-1 with TRBJ2-1, with TRBD2 matching over 7 bases. The germline V gene has CDR1 SGHRS and CDR2 YFSETQ. V lost 1 base and J lost 1; bases outside the gene matches: 8. The CDR3 is 17 residues long. The CDR3 loop is CASSLNVREASYNEQFF. CDR3 nucleotides: TGCGCCAGCAGCTTGAACGTACGGGAGGCATCCTACAATGAGCAGTTCTTC.

The genes are TRBV18 and TRBJ1-5, with 9 bases that match TRBD1. Germline CDR1 is KGHSH and CDR2 is LQKENI. With V trimmed by 1 base and J by 2 bases, 6 bases remained unmatched. There are 17 residues in the CDR3. The CDR3 nucleotides read TGTGCCAGCTCACCACAGGACAGGGGATCGGGCAATCAGCCCCAGCATTTT. It is translated as CASSPQDRGSGNQPQHF.

This clone was seen only once. This chain joins TRBV19 and TRBJ2-7, with 8 bases fitting TRBD1. With 7 bases clipped from V and 5 bases from J, the junction kept 4 bases outside the gene matches. Germline-derived CDR1 and CDR2 are LNHDA and SQIVND (reference sequence). This CDR3 is 12 amino acids long. This CDR3 reads CASMDRVHEQYF. In DNA form, the CDR3 reads TGTGCCAGTATGGACAGGGTCCACGAGCAGTACTTC.

By share, this clone counts as medium-sized. The chain links TRBV27 to TRBJ1-2, with no clear D. Per the germline V gene, CDR1 is MNHEY and CDR2 is SMNVEV (reference sequence). The CDR3 runs to 15 residues. The V end lost 5 bases, the J end lost 4 bases, and 17 bases lay between the germline ends. For the CDR3, the DNA is TGTGCCAGCAGTCTAGACTCGACGACCCTCTATGGCTACACCTTC. It translates to CASSLDSTTLYGYTF.

The chain uses TRBV27 and TRBJ2-7; 7 bases line up with TRBD2. Germline CDR1 is MNHEY and CDR2 is SMNVEV (reference sequence). CDR3 length equals 13 residues. With 7 bases clipped from V and 7 bases from J, the junction kept 10 bases outside the gene matches. The CDR3 nucleotides read TGTGCCAGCACTGGCCTAGCGGCTAGGGAGCAGTACTTC. Translating gives CASTGLAAREQYF.

The DNA of the CDR3 is TGCGCCAGCAGCCTCGGGACAGGGACCTATGGCTACACCTTC. Amino acids: CASSLGTGTYGYTF. The chain uses TRBV4-1 and TRBJ1-2, with 9 bases that match TRBD1. The ends lost 4 bases at V and 4 bases at J; junction bases unmatched: 4. Germline lookup yields CDR1 MGHRA and CDR2 YSYEKL. This CDR3 comprises 14 residues.

The rearrangement uses TRBV5-1 and TRBJ2-3; 9 nucleotides agree with TRBD2. The CDR3 extends over 16 amino acids. V lost 0 bases to trimming and J lost 3 bases; unmatched junction nucleotides: 5. The V gene's germline CDR1 is SGHRS and CDR2 YFSETQ. The CDR3 nucleotides are TGCGCCAGCAGCTTGGTTAGCGGGAGTGGAACAGATACGCAGTATTTT. Protein: CASSLVSGSGTDTQYF. Based on the CDR3 plus reference TRBV5-1 and TRBJ2-3, the full variable domain is KAGVTQTPRYLIKTRGQQVTLSCSPISGHRSVSWYQQTPGQGLQFLFEYFSETQRNKGNFPGRFSGRQFSNSRSEMNVSTLELGDSALYLCASSLVSGSGTDTQYFGPGTRLTVL.

The chain has TRBV30 and TRBJ1-3; D possibly corresponds to TRBD1 (5 bases). Trimming removed 4 bases from V and 2 bases from J, with 9 bases in between. This CDR3 spans 13 amino acids. Germline values: CDR1 GTSNPN, CDR2 SVGIG (reference sequence). For the CDR3, the DNA is TGTGCCTGGAATCAGGGTGCTGGAAACACCATATATTTT. This gives the protein CAWNQGAGNTIYF.

The gene calls are TRBV30 and TRBJ1-1; a weak D match, TRBD1 (6 bases). In germline, CDR1 is GTSNPN, CDR2 SVGIG (reference sequence). V shed 3 bases and J shed 1 base, with 9 bases lying between them. The CDR3 is 13 amino acids. The CDR3 nucleotides read TGTGCCTGGAGAAGGACAGCGAACACTGAAGCTTTCTTT. It codes for CAWRRTANTEAFF.

Remarks on this clone: The junction departs from the called germline gene at one end, perhaps through a read error. The chain uses TRBV11-2 and TRBJ2-1; 7 bases match TRBD2. The CDR3 consists of 17 residues. The germline V gene has CDR1 SGHAT and CDR2 FQNNGV. CDR3 coding DNA: TGTGCCAGCAGCGCTCTTCCCGGGACTACCTCCGACAATGAGCAGTTCTTC. Protein product: CASSALPGTTSDNEQFF.

CDR3 bases: TGTGCCAGCTCACCACCGGGCAGTATAGCCAAAAACATTCAGTACTTC. Translated: CASSPPGSIAKNIQYF. The V call is TRBV18, the J call TRBJ2-4; D is undetermined. From germline, CDR1 is KGHSH and CDR2 LQKENI. The CDR3 length is 16 residues. V lost 0 bases and J lost 0, with 9 bases in between.

This clone has just one count. The chain couples TRBV27 to TRBJ2-1; 8 bases are shared with TRBD2. After removal of 1 base from V and 6 bases from J, the junction contained 5 bases not matched to a gene. Looked up from germline, CDR1 is MNHEY and CDR2 is SMNVEV (reference sequence). The CDR3 is 15 amino acids. The CDR3 sequence: CASSLWSGGRNEQFF. The CDR3, as DNA: TGTGCCAGCAGTTTATGGAGCGGGGGACGCAATGAGCAGTTCTTC.

The chain joins TRBV10-2 to TRBJ2-1, with TRBD2 identical over 11 bases. The CDR3 is 14 amino acids. Germline assignment: CDR1 WSHSY and CDR2 SAAADI. The J segment lost 8 bases and the V segment lost 7 bases, leaving 7 bases of the junction unmatched. CDR3 loop: CASKTSGGRDEQFF. The CDR3 bases are TGCGCCAGCAAAACTAGCGGGGGACGCGATGAGCAGTTCTTC.